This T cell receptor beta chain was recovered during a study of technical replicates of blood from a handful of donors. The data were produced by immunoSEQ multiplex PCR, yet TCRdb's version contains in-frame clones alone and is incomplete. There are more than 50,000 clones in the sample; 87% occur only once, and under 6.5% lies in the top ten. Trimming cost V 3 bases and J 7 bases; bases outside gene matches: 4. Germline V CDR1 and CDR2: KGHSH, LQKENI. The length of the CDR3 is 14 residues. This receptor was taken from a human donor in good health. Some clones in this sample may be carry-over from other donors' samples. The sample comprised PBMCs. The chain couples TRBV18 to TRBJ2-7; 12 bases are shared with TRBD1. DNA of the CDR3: TGTGCCAGCTCACCGGGACAGGGGGCCAGGGAGCAGTACTTC. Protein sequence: CASSPGQGAREQYF.